A single sample gave rise to the 3 T cell receptor beta chains below, sequenced in a study of graft-versus-host responses after intestinal transplantation. The antigens these receptors bind are not known. Sequenced by immunoSEQ multiplex PCR; TCRdb stores in-frame clones only, minus some. Here the sample spans over 90,000 clones, roughly 91% being singletons. The material was unstimulated CD4+ T cells sorted from spleen or lymph node cells, obtained before transplant. The receptors come from a human donor who was the organ donor for an intestinal transplant.

V usage is TRBV4-1 and J usage is TRBJ2-3, with 10 bases aligning to TRBD2. The CDR3 totals 16 residues. Germline loops: CDR1 MGHRA, CDR2 YSYEKL. V lost 4 bases and J lost 1; bases outside the gene matches: 5. The chain's CDR3 is CASSLTGTSGTDTQYF. The CDR3 bases are TGCGCCAGCAGCCTTACCGGGACTAGCGGCACAGATACGCAGTATTTT.

The CDR3 protein is CASSQYTGGGQPQHF. The CDR3, as DNA: TGCGCCAGCAGCCAATATACAGGGGGAGGTCAGCCCCAGCATTTT. V usage is TRBV4-1 and J usage is TRBJ1-5, with 8 bases lining up with TRBD1. The trim removed 2 bases at V and 6 bases at J, leaving 6 bases unmatched. Germline CDR1 and CDR2: MGHRA and YSYEKL. The CDR3 has 15 residues.

The chain combines TRBV4-3 with TRBJ1-3, with D possibly being TRBD1 (5 bases). CDR3 length: 16 amino acids. Germline V gene sequence: CDR1 LGHNA, CDR2 YSLEER. Trimming cost V 1 base and J 0 bases, with 10 bases left between them. CDR3 DNA sequence: TGCGCCAGCAGCCAAGCACAGGTTTTCTCTGGAAACACCATATATTTT. Translating it yields CASSQAQVFSGNTIYF.